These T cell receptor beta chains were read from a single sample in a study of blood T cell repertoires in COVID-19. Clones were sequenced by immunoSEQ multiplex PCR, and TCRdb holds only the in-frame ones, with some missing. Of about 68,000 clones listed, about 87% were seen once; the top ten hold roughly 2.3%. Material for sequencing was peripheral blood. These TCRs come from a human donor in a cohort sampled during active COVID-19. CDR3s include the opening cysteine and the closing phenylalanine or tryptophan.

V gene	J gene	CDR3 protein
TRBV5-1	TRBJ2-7	CASSEFSYEQYF
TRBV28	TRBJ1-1	CASSLNRGAFF
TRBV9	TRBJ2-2	CASSVAAGATNTGELFF
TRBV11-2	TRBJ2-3	CASTLGALAGGRRKDTQYF
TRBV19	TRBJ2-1	CASSLYGLSNEQFF
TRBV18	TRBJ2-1	CASSPREYNEQFF
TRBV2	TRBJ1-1	CAVDVGTGDFWNTEAFF
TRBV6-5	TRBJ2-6	CASRDDRAGANVLTF
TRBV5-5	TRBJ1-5	CASSYDSSRVQPQHF
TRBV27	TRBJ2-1	CASSPLAGGLNEQFF
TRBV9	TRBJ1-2	CASSVLGQGDYGYTF
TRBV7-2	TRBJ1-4	CASSFPGWEKLFF
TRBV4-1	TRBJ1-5	CASSLGQGAGGNQPQHF
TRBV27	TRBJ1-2	CASSFQGLSGYTF
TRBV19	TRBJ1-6	CASSEDSSYNSPLHF
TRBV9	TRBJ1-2	CASSADRENGYTF